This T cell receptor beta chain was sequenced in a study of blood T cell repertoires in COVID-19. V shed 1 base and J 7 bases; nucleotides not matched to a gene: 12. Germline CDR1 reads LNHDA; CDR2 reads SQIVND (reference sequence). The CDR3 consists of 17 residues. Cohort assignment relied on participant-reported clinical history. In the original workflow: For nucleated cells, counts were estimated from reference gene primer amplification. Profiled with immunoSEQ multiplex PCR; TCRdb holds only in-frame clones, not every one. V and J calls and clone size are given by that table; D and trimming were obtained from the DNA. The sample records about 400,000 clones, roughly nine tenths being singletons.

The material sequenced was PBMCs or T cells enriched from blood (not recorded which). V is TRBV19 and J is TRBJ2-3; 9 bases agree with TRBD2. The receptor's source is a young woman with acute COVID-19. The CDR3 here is CASSIGSGWLAGHTQYF. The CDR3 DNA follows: TGTGCCAGTAGTATAGGGTCCGGTTGGCTAGCGGGACATACGCAGTATTTT.